The present T cell receptor beta chain was sequenced within a study of response to subunit inactivated influenza vaccine. Study findings and constraints: T cells newly recruited by each seasonal influenza vaccination are few, the authors suggested.

In germline, CDR1 is SEHNR, CDR2 FQNEAQ (reference sequence). The CDR3 totals 16 residues. J was trimmed by 4 bases and V by 5 bases; bases with no gene match: 11. Details on this clonotype: Its antigen is currently unknown.

Via MiXCR, TCRdb re-called the RT-PCR reads, giving one row per CDR3 protein. The sample lists 150,000 to 200,000 distinct CDR3 sequences, about 11% occurring once. Sequenced material: non-naive T cells sorted from PBMCs, taken roughly 47 days after vaccination. The rearrangement uses TRBV7-9 and TRBJ2-1; 7 bases are shared with TRBD1. This TCR was recovered from a middle-aged man who received an inactivated influenza vaccine. CDR3 DNA: TGTGCCAGCAGCGATGCACCGGGACAGAGATACAATGAGCAGTTCTTC. Amino acid sequence: CASSDAPGQRYNEQFF.